This is a list of T cell receptor beta chains from one sample in a study of blood T cell repertoires in COVID-19. The method was immunoSEQ multiplex PCR; TCRdb's version includes in-frame clones alone and lacks a portion of them. This sample has about 160,000 clones; about nine tenths occur once, and the top ten carry less than 5%. Sequencing used peripheral blood. These TCRs come from a woman in her sixties or seventies who had recovered from COVID-19. The CDR3 runs from the conserved cysteine through the conserved F or W. Clone size is not always given. Where it is, it says once, few, many or a class for expanded clones.

v_gene	abundance	j_gene	len	CDR3aa
TRBV27	-	TRBJ2-1	11	CASGQVGEQFF
TRBV27	-	TRBJ1-2	18	CASSSLRWDSQTFYGYTF
TRBV7-3	-	TRBJ1-1	16	CASSLSGGGINTEAFF
TRBV27	-	TRBJ2-2	18	CASSQPGLAGGRTGELFF
TRBV28	-	TRBJ1-1	14	CATDSYGMNTEAFF
TRBV5-1	-	TRBJ2-5	16	CASSSYGERGQETQYF
TRBV27	-	TRBJ2-5	13	CASRRLAFETQYF
TRBV30	few	TRBJ2-1	13	CAWSIRREGEQFF
TRBV2	once	TRBJ2-7	12	CASGTDTYEQYF
TRBV4-1	-	TRBJ1-4	14	CASSQPLQGEKLFF
TRBV18	-	TRBJ2-7	14	CASSDSSISYEQYF
TRBV3-1/TRBV3-2	-	TRBJ2-2	14	CASSQDRNTGELFF
TRBV2	-	TRBJ2-7	14	CASKWTQNAYEQYF
TRBV10-1	once	TRBJ2-7	13	CASQAGTGGEQYF
TRBV5-5	-	TRBJ2-2	16	CASSLAGGRNTGELFF
TRBV5-1	once	TRBJ1-6	14	CASSLGQANSPLHF
TRBV5-4	-	TRBJ1-5	15	CASSQGGYGNQPQHF
TRBV7-6	-	TRBJ1-1	15	CASSGRQGGNTEAFF
TRBV2	-	TRBJ1-4	12	CASRDRDEKLFF
TRBV5-1	-	TRBJ2-7	14	CASSSSGGAYEQYF
TRBV28	-	TRBJ2-7	15	CASSLSLGGGYEQYF
TRBV15	-	TRBJ2-5	14	CATSRDRGPETQYF
TRBV6-2/TRBV6-3	-	TRBJ2-4	15	CASSSGGITKNIQYF
TRBV5-1	-	TRBJ1-4	16	CASSPGQGATNEKLFF
TRBV4-2	-	TRBJ1-2	13	CASSQDNNYGYTF
TRBV18	-	TRBJ1-6	18	CASSQNPTGGSYNSPLHF
TRBV5-4	-	TRBJ2-3	15	CASSTQDSITDTQYF
TRBV5-4	once	TRBJ2-7	13	CASSLRTSGEQYF
TRBV5-1	-	TRBJ1-4	14	CASSISGGDEKLFF
TRBV30	-	TRBJ1-6	17	CAWSVSVYSSYNSPLHF
TRBV6-5	-	TRBJ1-1	13	CASSLQGRTEAFF
TRBV7-2	-	TRBJ2-1	15	CASSLEFGAYNEQFF
TRBV28	-	TRBJ2-7	15	CASSGRWTVSYEQYF
TRBV28	-	TRBJ1-4	14	CASSLSGYSEKLFF
TRBV7-9	-	TRBJ1-6	13	CASSLVAYSPLHF
TRBV19	-	TRBJ1-4	16	CATRGIGTGGNEKLFF
TRBV5-1	once	TRBJ2-7	12	CASWDRGHEQYF
TRBV5-6	-	TRBJ2-5	15	CASSGEAGSQETQYF
TRBV28	-	TRBJ1-5	14	CASRGGGAGQPQHF
TRBV9	-	TRBJ1-2	14	CASKWGGGMDGYTF
TRBV11-3	-	TRBJ1-1	15	CASSLQTGENTEAFF
TRBV4-1	-	TRBJ2-3	15	CASSQGEWDTDTQYF
TRBV18	-	TRBJ2-5	13	CASSPTGQETQYF
TRBV10-1	-	TRBJ1-6	14	CASSEQGANSPLHF
TRBV7-6	once	TRBJ1-1	15	CASSPNAGVGAEAFF
TRBV6-5	-	TRBJ2-3	12	CAVGGVGDTQYF
TRBV24-1	-	TRBJ2-1	15	CATSRSGGSYNEQFF
TRBV28	-	TRBJ1-2	15	CASSSGQGTNYGYTF
TRBV21-1	-	TRBJ2-7	19	CASSKVLTGQGEKTYEQYF
TRBV5-1	once	TRBJ2-7	13	CASSLERAYEQYF
TRBV2	-	TRBJ2-1	14	CASSRLSSYNEQFF
TRBV15	-	TRBJ2-1	14	CATGSRAWDNEQFF